This T cell receptor (beta chain) was identified in a study of T cell changes during pregnancy in multiple sclerosis. Measured with immunoSEQ multiplex PCR; TCRdb has only the in-frame clones, and not every one. This sample carries around 55,000 clones, 80% to 90% of them seen once, and the ten largest clones take 0.55% to 0.65%. Sequenced here: CD4+ T cells from peripheral blood mononuclear cells, sampled in the first trimester of pregnancy. The TCR originated in a female donor with multiple sclerosis, enrolled in a pregnancy study.

In DNA form, the CDR3 reads TGTGCCAGCAGCCAGGACAGGGTTGGGAGTGAGCAGTTCTTC. Amino acids: CASSQDRVGSEQFF. This chain uses TRBV4-2 with TRBJ2-1; the match to TRBD1 covers 8 bases. Germline V gene data show CDR1 as LGHNA and CDR2 as YNFKEQ. The V segment lost 3 bases and the J segment 9 bases; nucleotides outside the gene matches: 7. This CDR3 contains 14 residues.